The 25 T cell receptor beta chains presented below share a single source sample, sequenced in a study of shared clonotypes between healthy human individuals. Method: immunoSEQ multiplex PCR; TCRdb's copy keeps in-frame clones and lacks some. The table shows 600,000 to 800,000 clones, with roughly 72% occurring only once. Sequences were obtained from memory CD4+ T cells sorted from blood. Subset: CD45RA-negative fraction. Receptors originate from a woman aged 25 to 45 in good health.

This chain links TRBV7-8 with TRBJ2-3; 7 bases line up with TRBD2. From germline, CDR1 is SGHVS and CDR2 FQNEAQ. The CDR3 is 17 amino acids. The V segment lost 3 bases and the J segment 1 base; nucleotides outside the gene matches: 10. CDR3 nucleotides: TGTGCCAGCAGCTTTCCCACACTAGCGAGTGGCACAGATACGCAGTATTTT. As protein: CASSFPTLASGTDTQYF.

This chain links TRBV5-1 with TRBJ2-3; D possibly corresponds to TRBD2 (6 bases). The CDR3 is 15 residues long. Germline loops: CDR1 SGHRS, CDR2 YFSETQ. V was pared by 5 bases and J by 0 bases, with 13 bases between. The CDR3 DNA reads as TGCGCCAGCAGAACCGGGACTCATAGCACAGATACGCAGTATTTT. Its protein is CASRTGTHSTDTQYF.

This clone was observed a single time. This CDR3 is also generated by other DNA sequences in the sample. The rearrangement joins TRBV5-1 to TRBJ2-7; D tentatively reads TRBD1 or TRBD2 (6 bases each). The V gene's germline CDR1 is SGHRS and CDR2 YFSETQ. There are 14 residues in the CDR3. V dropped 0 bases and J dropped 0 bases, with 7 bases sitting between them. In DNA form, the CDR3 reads TGCGCCAGCAGCTTGGAGGGGGGCTCCTACGAGCAGTACTTC. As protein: CASSLEGGSYEQYF.

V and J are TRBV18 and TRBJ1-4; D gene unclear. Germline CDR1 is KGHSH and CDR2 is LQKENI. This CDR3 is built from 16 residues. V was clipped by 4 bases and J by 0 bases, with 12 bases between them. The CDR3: CASSRQEAATNEKLFF. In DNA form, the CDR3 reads TGTGCCAGCTCACGTCAAGAAGCTGCAACTAATGAAAAACTGTTTTTT.

The CDR3 spells CAISDSRTSSGNTIYF. The DNA for the CDR3 is TGTGCCATCAGTGATTCGCGGACCAGCTCTGGAAACACCATATATTTT. The V and J genes are TRBV10-3 and TRBJ1-3, with D unresolved. Per the germline V gene, CDR1 is ENHRY and CDR2 is SYGVKD. The V end lost 3 bases, the J end lost 0 bases, and 12 bases lay between the germline ends. There are 16 residues in the CDR3.

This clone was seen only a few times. This CDR3 is CASSVQGAREETQYF. DNA of the CDR3: TGCGCCAGCAGCGTACAGGGGGCACGGGAAGAGACCCAGTACTTC. This chain links TRBV5-1 with TRBJ2-5; 9 bases are a match to TRBD1. The V segment lost 4 bases and the J segment 3 bases; nucleotides outside the gene matches: 7. This CDR3 region has 15 residues. Germline values: CDR1 SGHRS, CDR2 YFSETQ.

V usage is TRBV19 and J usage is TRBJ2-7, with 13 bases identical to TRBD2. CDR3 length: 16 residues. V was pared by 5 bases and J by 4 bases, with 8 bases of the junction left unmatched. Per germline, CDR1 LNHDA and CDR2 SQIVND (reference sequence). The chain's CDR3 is CASSVGLAGERYEQYF. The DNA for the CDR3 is TGTGCCAGTAGTGTCGGACTAGCGGGAGAACGATACGAGCAGTACTTC.

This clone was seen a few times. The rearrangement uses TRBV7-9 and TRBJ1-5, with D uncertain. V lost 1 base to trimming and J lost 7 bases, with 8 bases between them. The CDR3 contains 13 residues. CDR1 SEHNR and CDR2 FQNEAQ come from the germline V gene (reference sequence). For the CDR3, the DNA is TGTGCCAGCAGCTTAGACCCCCAACAGCCCCAGCATTTT. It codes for CASSLDPQQPQHF.

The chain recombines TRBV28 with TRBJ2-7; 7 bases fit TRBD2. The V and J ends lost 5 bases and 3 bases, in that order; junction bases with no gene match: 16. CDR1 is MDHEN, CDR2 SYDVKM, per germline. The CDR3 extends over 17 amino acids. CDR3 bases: TGTGCCAGCAGTCTTCGGACTAAGGCGGGAGATCACTACGAGCAGTACTTC. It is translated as CASSLRTKAGDHYEQYF. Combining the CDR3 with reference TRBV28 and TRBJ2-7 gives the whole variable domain DVKVTQSSRYLVKRTGEKVFLECVQDMDHENMFWYRQDPGLGLRLIYFSYDVKMKEKGDIPEGYSVSREKKERFSLILESASTNQTSMYLCASSLRTKAGDHYEQYFGPGTRLTVT.

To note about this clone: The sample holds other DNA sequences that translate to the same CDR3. The CDR3 reads CASSQGDQPQHF. CDR3 nucleotide sequence: TGTGCCAGCAGCCAAGGGGATCAGCCCCAGCATTTT. V and J are TRBV4-2 and TRBJ1-5; D is uncertain. CDR3 length equals 12 residues. Trimming took off 1 base at V and 5 bases at J, with 3 bases between the two ends. The V gene's germline CDR1 is LGHNA and CDR2 YNFKEQ.

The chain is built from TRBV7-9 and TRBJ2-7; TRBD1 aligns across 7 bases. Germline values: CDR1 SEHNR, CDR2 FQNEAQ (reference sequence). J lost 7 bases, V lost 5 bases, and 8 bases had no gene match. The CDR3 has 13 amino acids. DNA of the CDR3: TGTGCCAGCAGCGCACGACAGGGCGGGGAGCAGTACTTC. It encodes CASSARQGGEQYF.

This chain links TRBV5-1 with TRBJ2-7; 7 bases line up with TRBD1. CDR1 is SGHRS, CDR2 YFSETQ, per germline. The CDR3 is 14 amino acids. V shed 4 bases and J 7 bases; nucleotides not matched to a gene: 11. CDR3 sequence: CASSTPTGTGEQYF. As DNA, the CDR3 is TGCGCCAGCAGCACCCCGACAGGGACGGGAGAGCAGTACTTC.

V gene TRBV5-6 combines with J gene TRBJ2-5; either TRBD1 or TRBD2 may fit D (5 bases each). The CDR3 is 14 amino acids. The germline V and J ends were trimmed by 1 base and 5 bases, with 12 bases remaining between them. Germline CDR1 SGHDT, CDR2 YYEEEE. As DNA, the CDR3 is TGTGCCAGCAGCTTGATGGGACCGGGGGAGACCCAGTACTTC. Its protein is CASSLMGPGETQYF.

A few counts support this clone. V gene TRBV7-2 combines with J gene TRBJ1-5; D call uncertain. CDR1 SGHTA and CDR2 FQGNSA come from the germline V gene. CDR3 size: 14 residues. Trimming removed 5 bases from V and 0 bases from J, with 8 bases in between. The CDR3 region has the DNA TGTGCCAGCAGCGCACAGATTAGCAATCAGCCCCAGCATTTT. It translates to CASSAQISNQPQHF.

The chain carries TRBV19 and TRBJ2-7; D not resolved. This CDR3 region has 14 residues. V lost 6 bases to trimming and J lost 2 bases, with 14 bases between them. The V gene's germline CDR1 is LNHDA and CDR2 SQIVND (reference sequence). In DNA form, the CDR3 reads TGTGCCAGTAGCCCTTTGGTTGGGACCTACGAGCAGTACTTC. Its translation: CASSPLVGTYEQYF. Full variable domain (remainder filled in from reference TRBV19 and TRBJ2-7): DGGITQSPKYLFRKEGQNVTLSCEQNLNHDAMYWYRQDPGQGLRLIYYSQIVNDFQKGDIAEGYSVSREKKESFPLTVTSAQKNPTAFYLCASSPLVGTYEQYFGPGTRLTVT.

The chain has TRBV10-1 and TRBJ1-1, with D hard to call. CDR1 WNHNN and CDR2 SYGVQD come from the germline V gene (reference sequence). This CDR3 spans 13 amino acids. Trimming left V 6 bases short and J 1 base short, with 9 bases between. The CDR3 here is CASRINGNTEAFF. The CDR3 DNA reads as TGCGCCAGCAGGATTAACGGGAACACTGAAGCTTTCTTT.

The DNA of the CDR3 is TGTGCCAGCAGCTTAGTAGTTTCCGAGCAGTACTTC. Its protein is CASSLVVSEQYF. The V call is TRBV11-2, the J call TRBJ2-7; D remains ambiguous. CDR1 and CDR2 (germline): SGHAT, FQNNGV. Deletions cut 1 base from V and 6 bases from J, with 7 bases between. The CDR3 sequence is 12 residues long.

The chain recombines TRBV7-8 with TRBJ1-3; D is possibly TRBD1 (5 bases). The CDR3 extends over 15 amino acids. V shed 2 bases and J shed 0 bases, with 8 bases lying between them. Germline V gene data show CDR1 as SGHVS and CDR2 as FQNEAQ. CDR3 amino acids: CASSLRGLSGNTIYF. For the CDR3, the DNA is TGTGCCAGCAGCTTAAGGGGCCTCTCTGGAAACACCATATATTTT.

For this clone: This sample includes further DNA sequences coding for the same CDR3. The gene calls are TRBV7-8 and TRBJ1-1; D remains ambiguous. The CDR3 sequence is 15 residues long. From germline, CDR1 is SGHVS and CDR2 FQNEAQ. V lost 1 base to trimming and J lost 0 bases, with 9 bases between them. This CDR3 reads CASSLVGTMNTEAFF. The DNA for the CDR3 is TGTGCCAGCAGCTTAGTCGGAACAATGAACACTGAAGCTTTCTTT.

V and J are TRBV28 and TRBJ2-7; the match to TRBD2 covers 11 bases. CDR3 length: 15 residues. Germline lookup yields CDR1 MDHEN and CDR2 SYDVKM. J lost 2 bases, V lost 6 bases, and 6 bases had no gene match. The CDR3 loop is CASRVLAGVPYEQYF. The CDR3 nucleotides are TGTGCCAGCAGAGTACTAGCGGGAGTTCCCTACGAGCAGTACTTC. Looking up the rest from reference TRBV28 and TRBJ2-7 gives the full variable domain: DVKVTQSSRYLVKRTGEKVFLECVQDMDHENMFWYRQDPGLGLRLIYFSYDVKMKEKGDIPEGYSVSREKKERFSLILESASTNQTSMYLCASRVLAGVPYEQYFGPGTRLTVT.

CDR3 sequence (DNA): TGTGCCAGCAGCGCGACAGGGATTGGAAACACCATATATTTT. Amino acids: CASSATGIGNTIYF. The chain is built from TRBV7-9 and TRBJ1-3, with 7 bases fitting TRBD1. This CDR3 contains 14 residues. Trimming at V came to 5 bases and at J to 3 bases, leaving 4 bases not matched to a gene. Germline loops: CDR1 SEHNR, CDR2 FQNEAQ (reference sequence).

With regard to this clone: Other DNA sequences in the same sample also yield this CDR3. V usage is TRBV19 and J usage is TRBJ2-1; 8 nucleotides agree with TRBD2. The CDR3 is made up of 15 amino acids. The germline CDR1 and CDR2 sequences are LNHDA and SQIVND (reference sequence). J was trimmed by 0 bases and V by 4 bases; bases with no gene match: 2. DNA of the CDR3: TGTGCCAGTAGTAGGCGGGAGGTCTCCTACAATGAGCAGTTCTTC. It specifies CASSRREVSYNEQFF.

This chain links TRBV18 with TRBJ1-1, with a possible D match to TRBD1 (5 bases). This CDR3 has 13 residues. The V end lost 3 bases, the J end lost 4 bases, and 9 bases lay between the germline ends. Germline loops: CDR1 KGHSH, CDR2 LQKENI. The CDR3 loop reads CASSPQTATEAFF. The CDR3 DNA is TGTGCCAGCTCACCGCAGACAGCCACTGAAGCTTTCTTT. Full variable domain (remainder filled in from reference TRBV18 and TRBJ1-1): NAGVMQNPRHLVRRRGQEARLRCSPMKGHSHVYWYRQLPEEGLKFMVYLQKENIIDESGMPKERFSAEFPKEGPSILRIQQVVRGDSAAYFCASSPQTATEAFFGQGTRLTVV.

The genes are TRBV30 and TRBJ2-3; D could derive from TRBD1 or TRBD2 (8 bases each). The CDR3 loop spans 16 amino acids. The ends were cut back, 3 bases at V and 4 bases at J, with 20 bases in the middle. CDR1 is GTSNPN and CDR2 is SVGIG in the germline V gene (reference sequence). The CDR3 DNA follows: TGTGCCTGGAGCGGGGGGGACAGGCTTGGGGCAGATACGCAGTATTTT. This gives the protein CAWSGGDRLGADTQYF.

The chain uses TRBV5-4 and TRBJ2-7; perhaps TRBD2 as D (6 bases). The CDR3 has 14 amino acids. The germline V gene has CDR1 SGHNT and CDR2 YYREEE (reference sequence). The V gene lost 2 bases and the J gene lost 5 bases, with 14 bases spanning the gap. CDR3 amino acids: CASSFPGEWNEQYF. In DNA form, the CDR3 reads TGTGCCAGCAGCTTCCCGGGAGAGTGGAACGAGCAGTACTTC.